This TCR beta chain was obtained from a study of blood T cell repertoires in COVID-19. The repertoire was sequenced with immunoSEQ multiplex PCR; TCRdb's copy has only in-frame clones and lacks some. The sample includes 250,000 to 350,000 clones, around nine tenths of them seen just once. From germline, CDR1 is SGHRS and CDR2 YFSETQ. The V and J ends lost 4 bases and 7 bases, in that order; junction bases with no gene match: 10. This CDR3 is 14 amino acids long. In its sample, this clone was seen once. The V and J genes are TRBV5-1 and TRBJ2-7, with 8 bases lining up with TRBD1. This clonotype originated in a man under 40 with acute or convalescent COVID-19. The sample comprised peripheral blood. This CDR3 is CASSLTGASWEQYF. CDR3 DNA sequence: TGCGCCAGCAGCCTGACAGGGGCCTCTTGGGAGCAGTACTTC.